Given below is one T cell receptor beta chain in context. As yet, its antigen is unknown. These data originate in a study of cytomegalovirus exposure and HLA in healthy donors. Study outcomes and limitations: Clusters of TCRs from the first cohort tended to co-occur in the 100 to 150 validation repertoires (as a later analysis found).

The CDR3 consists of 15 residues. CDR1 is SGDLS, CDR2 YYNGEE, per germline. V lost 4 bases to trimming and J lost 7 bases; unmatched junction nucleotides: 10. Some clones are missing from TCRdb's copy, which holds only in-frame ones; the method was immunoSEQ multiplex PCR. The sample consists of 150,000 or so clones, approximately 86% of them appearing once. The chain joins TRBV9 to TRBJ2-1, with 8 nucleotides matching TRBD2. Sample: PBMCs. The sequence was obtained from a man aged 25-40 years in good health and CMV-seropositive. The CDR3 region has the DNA TGTGCCAGCAGCCCCAGGGGCGGGGGGAGAAATGAGCAGTTCTTC. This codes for CASSPRGGGRNEQFF.